The entry that follows covers one T cell receptor beta chain sequence. Its cognate antigen has yet to be identified. Base qualities are not at hand, and no much larger clone is one base apart. The method behind the library was RT-PCR. The instrument was an Illumina HiSeq 2500. The raw public reads went through TCRdb reprocessing: fastp at Q25, MiXCR clone calling, in-frame beta chains kept. For every CDR3 protein sequence, its rows merge into one entry that carries the most common genes and DNA. In this sample the table shows hundreds of thousands of distinct CDR3 sequences, approximately 15% of which occur a single time. The ten largest clonotypes hold approximately 7% of the sample. The CDR3 covers 13 residues, taking in both the cysteine and the phenylalanine. Of the read, only the CDR3 DNA is kept; its 39 bases are in frame from base 1. Sequences SGHTA (CDR1) and FQGNSA (CDR2) are obtained from the germline V gene. The junction shows trimming of 6 bases on V and 10 bases on J, plus 17 bases between the germline ends.

The sample belongs to a study of response to subunit inactivated influenza vaccine (dated by TCRdb to about 2018). Broadly, across the study: Deep quantitative profiling of the T cell receptor repertoire was used in the study to follow responses to a trivalent subunit inactivated influenza vaccine.

The paper as a whole reports these results and caveats: The authors suggested that each seasonal influenza vaccination may recruit only a limited number of new T cells.

Sequencing used PBMCs from blood, obtained approximately 15 days before vaccination. The source is a man aged 45-65 years who received an inactivated influenza vaccine. Donor details come from another sample of the same person, matched by shared clones. Recombination linked TRBV7-2 to TRBJ2-3, with TRBD2 as a weak D call on 6 bases. The base sequence is TGTGCCAGCAGACTGACTAGTGCGGGTGCGCAGTATTTT. This codes for CASRLTSAGAQYF.